The clone carrying this T cell receptor (beta chain) was found once. Its matching antigen is unknown. These data are taken from a study of CD4+ T cells in melanoma. Overall study results and limits: Diverse differentiation states were reported for melanoma neoantigen-specific CD4+ T cells. CD8+ T cell, macrophage and B cell function reportedly correlated with neoantigen-specific CD4+ T cells.

The CDR3 length is 16 residues. Germline CDR1 and CDR2: MDHEN and SYDVKM. V trimming: 6 bases; J trimming: 2 bases; junction bases outside the gene matches: 13. Clones were sequenced by immunoSEQ multiplex PCR, and TCRdb holds only the in-frame ones, with some missing. The sample carries 50,000 to 60,000 clones, roughly three quarters recorded once. The gene calls are TRBV28 and TRBJ2-7; 7 bases line up with TRBD2. The sequenced material came from tumor tissue. The receptor was derived from a human donor with melanoma. The CDR3 protein is CASRSSSGEAPYEQYF. The CDR3 DNA is TGTGCCAGCAGATCCTCGAGCGGGGAGGCACCCTACGAGCAGTACTTC. Full variable domain (missing parts from reference TRBV28 and TRBJ2-7): DVKVTQSSRYLVKRTGEKVFLECVQDMDHENMFWYRQDPGLGLRLIYFSYDVKMKEKGDIPEGYSVSREKKERFSLILESASTNQTSMYLCASRSSSGEAPYEQYFGPGTRLTVT.